The present entry profiles one TCR beta chain with its context. Antigen unknown. This specimen comes from a study of PD-1 blockade in classical Hodgkin lymphoma. Overall study context: A 3 mg/kg intravenous dose of nivolumab was received by patients every 2 weeks.

Repertoires were generated with immunoSEQ multiplex PCR, while TCRdb's copy carries only in-frame clones and drops some. The sample lists more than 90,000 clones, roughly 89% seen once, with around 6.6% in the top ten. Each patient's relapse followed autologous stem cell transplantation, and brentuximab vedotin exposure varied. Germline V gene data show CDR1 as SGHDT and CDR2 as YYEEEE. This CDR3 is 16 amino acids long. The V gene lost 4 bases and the J gene lost 3 bases, with 20 bases spanning the gap. Study results and caveats: Reported findings placed baseline TCR diversity lower in newly diagnosed patients (compared with healthy donors). Significant TCR diversity gains by C4D1 occurred in CD4+ but not CD8+ cells.

Material: peripheral blood mononuclear cells (PBMCs), obtained before the second cycle of nivolumab. The sequence came from a human donor with classical Hodgkin lymphoma. This chain joins TRBV5-6 and TRBJ2-7; a weak D match, TRBD1 (5 bases). CDR3 nucleotides: TGTGCCAGCAGCGTGCTTAAGTGGGGCCAGTACTACGAGCAGTACTTC. This encodes CASSVLKWGQYYEQYF.